This entry is about one T cell receptor (beta chain). The antigen is not known. Specified treatment: approximately 11-day PBMC culture with coronavirus spike peptide pools or control peptides (ViraFEST assay). Germline assignment: CDR1 LNHDA and CDR2 SQIVND (reference sequence). The CDR3 consists of 14 residues. Trimming shortened V by 3 bases and J by 6 bases, and 14 bases separated the two germline ends. This specimen belongs to a study of vaccination and CD4 T cells after COVID-19. Study findings and constraints: A median approximately 86% of convalescent patients' SARS-CoV-2-reactive clones emerged only after vaccination.

Sequencing of cultured CD4+ T cell DNA used the Oncomine TCR Beta short-read assay. MiXCR, applied by TCRdb to the PCR reads, yields one record per CDR3 protein. The table lists several thousand distinct CDR3 sequences, around two thirds of them singletons. The origin of this receptor is a human donor who had recovered from COVID-19. This chain links TRBV19 with TRBJ1-1; a possible D gene is TRBD1 (5 bases). Sequenced material: CD4+ T cells from blood, cultured in vitro. The CDR3 loop reads CASSIGTGEAEAFF. The CDR3 region has the DNA TGTGCCAGTAGTATTGGGACGGGGGAAGCTGAAGCTTTCTTT. The full variable domain, in which reference TRBV19 and TRBJ1-1 provide the parts outside the CDR3, is DGGITQSPKYLFRKEGQNVTLSCEQNLNHDAMYWYRQDPGQGLRLIYYSQIVNDFQKGDIAEGYSVSREKKESFPLTVTSAQKNPTAFYLCASSIGTGEAEAFFGQGTRLTVV.